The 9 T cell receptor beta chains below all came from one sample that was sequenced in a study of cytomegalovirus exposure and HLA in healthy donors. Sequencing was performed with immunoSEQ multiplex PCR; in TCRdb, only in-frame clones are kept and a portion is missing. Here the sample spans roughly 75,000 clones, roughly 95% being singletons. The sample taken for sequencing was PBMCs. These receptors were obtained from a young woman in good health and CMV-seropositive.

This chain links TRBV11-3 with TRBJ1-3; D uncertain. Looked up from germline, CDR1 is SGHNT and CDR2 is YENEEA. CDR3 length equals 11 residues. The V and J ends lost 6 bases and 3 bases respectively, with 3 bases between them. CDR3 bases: TGTGCCAGCAGTCATGGAAACACCATATATTTT. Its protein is CASSHGNTIYF.

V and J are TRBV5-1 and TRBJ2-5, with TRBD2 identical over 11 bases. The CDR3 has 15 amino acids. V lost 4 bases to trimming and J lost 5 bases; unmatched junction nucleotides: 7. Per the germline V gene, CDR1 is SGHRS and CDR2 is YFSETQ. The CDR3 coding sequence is TGCGCCAGCAGCGTGGGACTAGCGGACGGCGAGACCCAGTACTTC. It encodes CASSVGLADGETQYF.

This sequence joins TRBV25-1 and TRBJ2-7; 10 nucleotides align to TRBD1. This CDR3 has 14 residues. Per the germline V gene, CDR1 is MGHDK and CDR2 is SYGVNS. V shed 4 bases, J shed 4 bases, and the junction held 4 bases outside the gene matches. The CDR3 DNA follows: TGTGCCAGCAGTGGTCTGGACAGGGGGTACGAGCAGTACTTC. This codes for CASSGLDRGYEQYF.

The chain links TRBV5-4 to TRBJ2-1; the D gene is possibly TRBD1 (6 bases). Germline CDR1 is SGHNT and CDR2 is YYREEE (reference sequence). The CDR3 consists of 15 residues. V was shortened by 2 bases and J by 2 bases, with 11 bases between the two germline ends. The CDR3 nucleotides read TGTGCCAGCAGCTTCATGGCAGGGGCCTACAATGAGCAGTTCTTC. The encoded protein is CASSFMAGAYNEQFF.

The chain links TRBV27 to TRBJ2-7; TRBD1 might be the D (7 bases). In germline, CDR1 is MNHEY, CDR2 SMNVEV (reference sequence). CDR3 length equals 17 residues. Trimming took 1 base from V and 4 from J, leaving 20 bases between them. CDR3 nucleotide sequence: TGTGCCAGCAGTTTATACGCTCCCGGGCAGGGGGGTTACGAGCAGTACTTC. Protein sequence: CASSLYAPGQGGYEQYF.

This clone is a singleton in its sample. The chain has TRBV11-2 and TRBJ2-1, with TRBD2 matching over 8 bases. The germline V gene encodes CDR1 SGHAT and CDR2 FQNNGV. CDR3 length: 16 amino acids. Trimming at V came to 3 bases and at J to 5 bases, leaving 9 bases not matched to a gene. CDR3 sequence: CASSFALRGGHNEQFF. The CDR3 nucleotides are TGTGCCAGCAGCTTCGCCCTCCGGGGGGGCCACAATGAGCAGTTCTTC.

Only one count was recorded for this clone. CDR3 sequence reads: CASSLATGYGYTF. The CDR3 coding sequence is TGTGCCAGCAGCTTAGCTACAGGGTATGGCTACACCTTC. V gene TRBV7-9 combines with J gene TRBJ1-2, with a possible D match to TRBD1 (6 bases). This CDR3 comprises 13 residues. V lost 0 bases to trimming and J lost 5 bases, with 7 bases between them. Germline loops: CDR1 SEHNR, CDR2 FQNEAQ (reference sequence).

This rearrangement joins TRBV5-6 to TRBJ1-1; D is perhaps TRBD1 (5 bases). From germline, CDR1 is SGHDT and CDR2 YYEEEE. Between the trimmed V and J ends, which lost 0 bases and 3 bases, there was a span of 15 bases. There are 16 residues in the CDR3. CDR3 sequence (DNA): TGTGCCAGCAGCTTGGAAGTAGCAGGGTTTCACACTGAAGCTTTCTTT. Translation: CASSLEVAGFHTEAFF.

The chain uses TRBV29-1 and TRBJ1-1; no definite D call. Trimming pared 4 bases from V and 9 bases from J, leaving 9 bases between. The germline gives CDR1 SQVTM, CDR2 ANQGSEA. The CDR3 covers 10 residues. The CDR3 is CSVVHGKAFF. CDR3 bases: TGCAGCGTTGTGCACGGGAAAGCTTTCTTT.